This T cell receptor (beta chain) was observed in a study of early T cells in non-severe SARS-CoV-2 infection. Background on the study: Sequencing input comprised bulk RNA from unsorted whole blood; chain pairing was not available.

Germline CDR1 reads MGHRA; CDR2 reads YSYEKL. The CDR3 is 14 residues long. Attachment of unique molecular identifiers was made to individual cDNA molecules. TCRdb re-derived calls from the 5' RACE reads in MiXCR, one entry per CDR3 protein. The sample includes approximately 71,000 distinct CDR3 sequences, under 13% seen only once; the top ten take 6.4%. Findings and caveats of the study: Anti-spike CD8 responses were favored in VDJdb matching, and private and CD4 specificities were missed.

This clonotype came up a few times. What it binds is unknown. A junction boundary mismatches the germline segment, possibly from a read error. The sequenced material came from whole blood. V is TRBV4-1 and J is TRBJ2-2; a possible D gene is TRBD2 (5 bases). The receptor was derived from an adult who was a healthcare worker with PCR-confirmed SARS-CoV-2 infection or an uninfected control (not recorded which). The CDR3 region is CASSKEGSTGELFF. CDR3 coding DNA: TGCGCCAGCAGCAAAGAGGGTTCAACCGGGGAGCTGTTTTTT.